These 26 T cell receptor beta chains share one sample of origin, sequenced in a study of shared clonotypes between healthy human individuals. The table came from immunoSEQ multiplex PCR; TCRdb's copy has only in-frame clones and leaves some out. The table shows some 2 million clones, with 95% occurring only once. Sequencing was performed on naive CD4+ T cells sorted from blood. Sample subset: CD45RA+ positively selected. These receptors all come from a man aged 18 to 35 in good health.

This clone was observed a few times. The CDR3 DNA follows: TGTGCCAGCAGGGCCGGACAGGGTCCCCCCTACGAGCAGTACTTC. Its translation is CASRAGQGPPYEQYF. The J gene is TRBJ2-7, the V gene TRBV6-1; 8 nucleotides agree with TRBD1. J gave up 2 bases and V 6 bases, and 9 bases lay outside the gene matches. Germline lookup yields CDR1 MNHNS and CDR2 SASEGT. The CDR3 is 15 amino acids.

J is TRBJ2-1 and V is TRBV9; D gene uncertain. The CDR3 consists of 15 residues. V was clipped by 0 bases and J by 1 base, with 8 bases between them. In germline, CDR1 is SGDLS, CDR2 YYNGEE. CDR3 sequence (DNA): TGTGCCAGCAGCGTAGAAATTGGGTCCTACAATGAGCAGTTCTTC. This gives the protein CASSVEIGSYNEQFF.

Regarding this clone: Other DNA sequences of this sample code for an identical CDR3. The CDR3 bases are TGTGCCAGCAGCTTCTCTAATTCACCCCTCCACTTT. Its protein is CASSFSNSPLHF. The rearrangement joins TRBV5-6 to TRBJ1-6; unclear D gene. Trimming removed 2 bases at V and 6 bases at J, with 3 bases between. Per germline, CDR1 SGHDT and CDR2 YYEEEE. The CDR3 runs to 12 residues.

This rearrangement joins TRBV5-6 to TRBJ2-4; D call uncertain. CDR1 is SGHDT, CDR2 YYEEEE, per germline. The V end lost 5 bases, the J end lost 6 bases, and 6 bases lay between the germline ends. The CDR3 has 11 amino acids. CDR3 in amino acids: CASSEGNIQYF. The CDR3 DNA follows: TGTGCCAGCAGTGAAGGAAACATTCAGTACTTC.

The chain is built from TRBV25-1 and TRBJ1-3; weak D call: TRBD1 (6 bases). There are 15 residues in the CDR3. Per the germline V gene, CDR1 is MGHDK and CDR2 is SYGVNS. Deletions cut 6 bases from V and 0 bases from J, with 12 bases between. This CDR3 reads CASRKDSASGNTIYF. CDR3 in DNA: TGTGCCAGCAGGAAGGACAGCGCCTCTGGAAACACCATATATTTT.

The genes are TRBV27 and TRBJ2-7; 7 nucleotides line up with TRBD1. This CDR3 comprises 15 residues. Germline lookup yields CDR1 MNHEY and CDR2 SMNVEV (reference sequence). V gave up 2 bases and J gave up 3 bases; unmatched junction bases: 7. DNA of the CDR3: TGTGCCAGCAGTTTACGTGAGAGACAGGGCTACGAGCAGTACTTC. Its protein product is CASSLRERQGYEQYF.

The chain combines TRBV11-2 with TRBJ2-7, with D hard to call. Germline V CDR1 and CDR2: SGHAT, FQNNGV. V was pared by 0 bases and J by 2 bases, with 5 bases between. CDR3 length: 13 residues. The CDR3 loop is CASSLEHPYEQYF. The CDR3 DNA reads as TGTGCCAGCAGCTTAGAACATCCCTACGAGCAGTACTTC.

The gene calls are TRBV5-4 and TRBJ2-5, with 7 bases aligning to TRBD2. The CDR3 has 17 residues. V lost 0 bases to trimming and J lost 1 base; unmatched junction nucleotides: 9. Germline V gene sequence: CDR1 SGHNT, CDR2 YYREEE (reference sequence). CDR3 nucleotide sequence: TGTGCCAGCAGCTTGGCCTGGGGGGGTCGAGCCCAAGAGACCCAGTACTTC. Protein product: CASSLAWGGRAQETQYF. The full variable domain, completed using reference TRBV5-4 and TRBJ2-5, is ETGVTQSPTHLIKTRGQQVTLRCSSQSGHNTVSWYQQALGQGPQFIFQYYREEENGRGNFPPRFSGLQFPNYSSELNVNALELDDSALYLCASSLAWGGRAQETQYFGPGTRLLVL.

This clone was counted a single time. The chain is built from TRBV15 and TRBJ1-4; D is uncertain. This CDR3 is built from 15 residues. The V end was cut by 5 bases, the J end by 0 bases, with 10 bases between. Germline CDR1 is LNHNV and CDR2 is YYDKDF (reference sequence). CDR3 amino acids: CATSVEQSTNEKLFF. In DNA form, the CDR3 reads TGTGCCACCAGCGTCGAACAGTCAACTAATGAAAAACTGTTTTTT.

This clone was counted a single time. The sample contains more than one DNA sequence encoding this CDR3. The chain employs TRBV6-5 and TRBJ2-3; TRBD2 might be the D (5 bases). Germline-derived CDR1 and CDR2 are MNHEY and SVGAGI. This CDR3 spans 12 amino acids. V was clipped by 8 bases and J by 3 bases, with 9 bases between them. CDR3 region: CASRGATDTQYF. The DNA of the CDR3 is TGTGCCAGCCGGGGAGCAACAGATACGCAGTATTTT.

The rearrangement links TRBV30 to TRBJ1-5, with 9 positions matching TRBD1. CDR3 length: 14 residues. After removal of 4 bases from V and 2 bases from J, the junction contained 3 bases not matched to a gene. Germline CDR1 and CDR2: GTSNPN and SVGIG (reference sequence). The CDR3 sequence is CAWNRGPGNQPQHF. CDR3 nucleotides: TGTGCCTGGAACAGGGGGCCTGGCAATCAGCCCCAGCATTTT.

This chain joins TRBV5-6 and TRBJ2-2; tentative D call: TRBD2 (6 bases). V was trimmed by 2 bases and J by 0 bases, leaving 17 bases between them. The germline CDR1 and CDR2 sequences are SGHDT and YYEEEE. The CDR3 totals 18 residues. CDR3 protein: CASSLRLLAYANTGELFF. CDR3 in DNA: TGTGCCAGCAGCTTAAGGTTGCTAGCGTACGCGAACACCGGGGAGCTGTTTTTT.

The table lists this clone with many counts. The chain is built from TRBV11-2 and TRBJ1-1; TRBD1 is a possible D gene (6 bases). Germline CDR1 is SGHAT and CDR2 is FQNNGV. The CDR3 has 15 residues. V gave up 4 bases and J gave up 1 base, with 13 bases separating them. DNA of the CDR3: TGTGCCAGCAGCTCGGGACACGGGGGGAACACTGAAGCTTTCTTT. This codes for CASSSGHGGNTEAFF.

V usage is TRBV5-1 and J usage is TRBJ2-7; 13 bases map to TRBD2. This CDR3 is 14 amino acids long. With 4 bases clipped from V and 6 bases from J, the junction kept 4 bases outside the gene matches. Germline loops: CDR1 SGHRS, CDR2 YFSETQ. CDR3 DNA: TGCGCCAGCAGCGTCGGGACTAGCGGGACCGAGCAGTACTTC. This sequence encodes CASSVGTSGTEQYF.

CDR3 sequence (DNA): TGTGCCAGCAGGAGGGACAGTGTTACCTACGAGCAGTACTTC. It translates to CASRRDSVTYEQYF. The genes are TRBV6-6 and TRBJ2-7; TRBD1 aligns across 7 bases. CDR1 and CDR2 (germline): MNHNY, SVGAGI (reference sequence). The CDR3 has 14 amino acids. Losses at the gene ends were 6 bases for V and 2 bases for J; bases not matched to a gene: 7.

The CDR3 region has the DNA TGTGCCAGCGGGGCTAGCGGAGGGAACACCGGGGAGCTGTTTTTT. Translation gives CASGASGGNTGELFF. The J gene is TRBJ2-2, the V gene TRBV2, with 7 bases that match TRBD2. This CDR3 is 15 amino acids long. CDR1 is SNHLY and CDR2 is FYNNEI in the germline V gene. V shed 8 bases, J shed 1 base, and the junction held 7 bases outside the gene matches.

V usage is TRBV27 and J usage is TRBJ1-5; 9 bases match TRBD1. V trimming: 4 bases; J trimming: 6 bases; junction bases outside the gene matches: 1. The CDR3 covers 13 residues. The germline CDR1 and CDR2 sequences are MNHEY and SMNVEV (reference sequence). The DNA for the CDR3 is TGTGCCAGCAGTTCGACAGGGGGTCAGCCCCAGCATTTT. Its translation is CASSSTGGQPQHF.

The V call is TRBV7-9, the J call TRBJ2-4; possibly TRBD1 for D (5 bases). Germline-derived CDR1 and CDR2 are SEHNR and FQNEAQ (reference sequence). The ends were cut back, 5 bases at V and 8 bases at J, with 13 bases in the middle. CDR3 length equals 13 residues. For the CDR3, the DNA is TGTGCCAGCAGCCCCCTAAGGGGTGACATTCAGTACTTC. Translation: CASSPLRGDIQYF.

This chain links TRBV6-1 with TRBJ2-1; D is undetermined. Looked up from germline, CDR1 is MNHNS and CDR2 is SASEGT. V lost 9 bases to trimming and J lost 5 bases, with 11 bases between them. CDR3 length: 12 amino acids. CDR3 in amino acids: CASCRANNEQFF. CDR3 coding DNA: TGTGCCAGTTGCCGAGCCAACAATGAGCAGTTCTTC.

This chain connects TRBV19 to TRBJ1-6; no firm D call. The CDR3 contains 13 residues. V lost 8 bases and J 0 bases, leaving 5 bases between the germline ends. The germline V gene encodes CDR1 LNHDA and CDR2 SQIVND (reference sequence). The CDR3 coding sequence is TGTGCCAGTGGACTCTCCTATAATTCACCCCTCCACTTT. Protein product: CASGLSYNSPLHF. Full variable domain (missing parts from reference TRBV19 and TRBJ1-6): DGGITQSPKYLFRKEGQNVTLSCEQNLNHDAMYWYRQDPGQGLRLIYYSQIVNDFQKGDIAEGYSVSREKKESFPLTVTSAQKNPTAFYLCASGLSYNSPLHFGNGTRLTVT.

The V call is TRBV11-1, the J call TRBJ1-6; TRBD1 matches at 7 bases. Germline CDR1 and CDR2: SGHAT and FQDESV (reference sequence). Trimming took 2 bases from V and 7 from J; bases not matched to a gene: 8. The CDR3 covers 16 residues. The CDR3 loop is CASSLLQGSPNSPLHF. CDR3 DNA: TGTGCCAGCAGCTTACTACAGGGGAGTCCCAATTCACCCCTCCACTTT.

This chain links TRBV5-1 with TRBJ1-3, with 7 bases aligning to TRBD1. Germline V lookup: CDR1 SGHRS, CDR2 YFSETQ. Trimming took 0 bases from V and 0 from J; bases not matched to a gene: 6. The CDR3 covers 17 residues. CDR3 sequence reads: CASSLATGIPSGNTIYF. The CDR3 nucleotides read TGCGCCAGCAGCTTGGCGACAGGGATTCCCTCTGGAAACACCATATATTTT. The full variable domain, in which reference TRBV5-1 and TRBJ1-3 provide the parts outside the CDR3, is KAGVTQTPRYLIKTRGQQVTLSCSPISGHRSVSWYQQTPGQGLQFLFEYFSETQRNKGNFPGRFSGRQFSNSRSEMNVSTLELGDSALYLCASSLATGIPSGNTIYFGEGSWLTVV.

This sequence joins TRBV5-1 and TRBJ2-7, with 9 bases matching TRBD1. Looked up from germline, CDR1 is SGHRS and CDR2 is YFSETQ. CDR3 length: 15 amino acids. V lost 0 bases to trimming and J lost 5 bases; unmatched junction nucleotides: 6. CDR3 nucleotide sequence: TGCGCCAGCAGCTTGGGAGGGACAGGGCACCACGAGCAGTACTTC. Translation: CASSLGGTGHHEQYF.

The V gene is TRBV18, the J gene TRBJ1-3; no clear D gene. V gave up 1 base and J gave up 4 bases, with 11 bases separating them. The CDR3 runs 15 residues. Germline V CDR1 and CDR2: KGHSH, LQKENI. In nucleotides, the CDR3 is TGTGCCAGCTCACCACTCGGGGTGACGGGAAACACCATATATTTT. The encoded protein is CASSPLGVTGNTIYF.

The chain has TRBV5-1 and TRBJ2-1; perhaps TRBD2 as D (6 bases). Trimming pared 1 base from V and 6 bases from J, leaving 11 bases between. Germline V gives CDR1 SGHRS, CDR2 YFSETQ. This CDR3 has 14 residues. CDR3 sequence: CASSLLSGVNEQFF. CDR3 coding DNA: TGCGCCAGCAGCTTGTTATCGGGGGTCAATGAGCAGTTCTTC.

The genes are TRBV27 and TRBJ2-5; 8 bases match TRBD2. V lost 5 bases, J lost 5 bases, and 10 bases stayed unmatched. CDR3 length: 15 residues. Germline CDR1 is MNHEY and CDR2 is SMNVEV (reference sequence). The CDR3 loop reads CASSALADLRETQYF. The CDR3 region has the DNA TGTGCCAGCAGTGCACTAGCGGATCTGAGGGAGACCCAGTACTTC.